The 12 T cell receptor beta chains listed next were all sequenced from one sample in a study of chemoradiotherapy in HPV16-positive cancers. Measured with immunoSEQ multiplex PCR; TCRdb has only the in-frame clones, and not every one. The profile shows 15,000 to 20,000 clones, approximately 80% of them singletons. The material sequenced was blood, taken from a patient who underwent chemoradiotherapy. These receptors were collected from a human donor with HPV-associated anogenital cancer.

The chain combines TRBV27 with TRBJ2-3; no clear D gene. Germline V CDR1 and CDR2: MNHEY, SMNVEV (reference sequence). Trimming took off 5 bases at V and 4 bases at J, with 10 bases between the two ends. This CDR3 has 13 amino acids. CDR3 protein: CASSPSPSDTQYF. DNA for the CDR3: TGTGCCAGCAGTCCATCCCCCTCAGATACGCAGTATTTT.

This chain connects TRBV7-2 to TRBJ1-5; D perhaps matches TRBD1 (5 bases). V was shortened by 5 bases and J by 5 bases, with 22 bases between the two germline ends. Germline lookup yields CDR1 SGHTA and CDR2 FQGNSA. The CDR3 totals 17 residues. CDR3 DNA: TGTGCCAGCAGCCCCCCCCCTAGGGGTGGGGCCTATCAGCCCCAGCATTTT. It specifies CASSPPPRGGAYQPQHF.

This clone has just a few counts. The V call is TRBV7-9, the J call TRBJ2-7, with 8 nucleotides matching TRBD1. V lost 7 bases, J lost 4 bases, and 9 bases stayed unmatched. CDR1 is SEHNR and CDR2 is FQNEAQ in the germline V gene (reference sequence). The CDR3 runs 14 residues. For the CDR3, the DNA is TGTGCCAGCACCACACGACAGGGGAATTACGAGCAGTACTTC. Translating it yields CASTTRQGNYEQYF.

The chain has TRBV18 and TRBJ1-1, with a possible D match to TRBD1 (5 bases). The CDR3 totals 14 residues. V lost 3 bases to trimming and J lost 3 bases, with 11 bases between them. Germline V lookup: CDR1 KGHSH, CDR2 LQKENI. CDR3 sequence reads: CASSPSTEYTEAFF. CDR3 nucleotides: TGTGCCAGCTCACCCTCGACAGAATACACTGAAGCTTTCTTT.

The J gene is TRBJ2-1, the V gene TRBV11-3; either TRBD1 or TRBD2 may supply D (5 bases each). The CDR3 runs to 17 residues. CDR1 and CDR2 (germline): SGHNT, YENEEA. The ends were cut back, 5 bases at V and 2 bases at J, with 19 bases in the middle. The CDR3, as DNA: TGTGCCAGCAGCGCTCAAACCGGGACCCACGCCTACAATGAGCAGTTCTTC. This translates into CASSAQTGTHAYNEQFF.

The V gene is TRBV4-1, the J gene TRBJ2-4; the D gene is possibly TRBD1 (5 bases). The CDR3 contains 14 residues. CDR1 and CDR2 (germline): MGHRA, YSYEKL. V lost 10 bases and J lost 1, with 14 bases in between. The CDR3 is CATPFDSAKNIQYF. DNA of the CDR3: TGCGCCACCCCCTTTGACAGTGCCAAAAACATTCAGTACTTC.

This chain connects TRBV11-3 to TRBJ2-2; D not resolved. V lost 6 bases and J lost 6, with 8 bases in between. CDR1 is SGHNT, CDR2 YENEEA, per germline. The CDR3 is 12 amino acids. The DNA of the CDR3 is TGTGCCAGCAGGTCAGGTGCCGGGGAGCTGTTTTTT. Translated: CASRSGAGELFF.

The chain uses TRBV13 and TRBJ1-1, with D uncertain. The V gene's germline CDR1 is PRHDT and CDR2 FYEKMQ (reference sequence). V was clipped by 8 bases and J by 5 bases, with 9 bases between them. The CDR3 length is 11 residues. This CDR3 reads CASCISTEAFF. CDR3 sequence (DNA): TGTGCCAGCTGTATAAGTACTGAAGCTTTCTTT.

The rearrangement joins TRBV5-4 to TRBJ2-1; possibly TRBD1 for D (5 bases). CDR1 and CDR2 (germline): SGHNT, YYREEE (reference sequence). This CDR3 has 14 residues. The germline V and J ends were trimmed by 6 bases and 2 bases, with 12 bases remaining between them. In nucleotides, the CDR3 is TGTGCCAGCACCGGCAGGGCGGCCTACAATGAGCAGTTCTTC. Translating gives CASTGRAAYNEQFF.

The chain combines TRBV6-5 with TRBJ1-2, with D perhaps matching TRBD1 (6 bases). The CDR3 loop spans 11 amino acids. V was cut by 6 bases and J by 8 bases, with 10 bases left in between. Germline assignment: CDR1 MNHEY and CDR2 SVGAGI. The CDR3 loop reads CASSTGQGYTF. The CDR3 DNA reads TGTGCCAGCAGCACAGGGCAAGGCTACACCTTC.

The gene calls are TRBV5-1 and TRBJ2-2; 7 bases are a match to TRBD1. CDR1 and CDR2 from the germline V gene are SGHRS and YFSETQ. The CDR3 runs 15 residues. Trimming at V came to 1 base and at J to 4 bases, leaving 4 bases not matched to a gene. The CDR3 coding sequence is TGCGCCAGCAGCTTGCAGCAGGGGGTCACCGGGGAGCTGTTTTTT. This gives the protein CASSLQQGVTGELFF.

V usage is TRBV19 and J usage is TRBJ2-3; TRBD2 agrees at 14 bases. This CDR3 contains 16 residues. Germline loops: CDR1 LNHDA, CDR2 SQIVND (reference sequence). V lost 3 bases and J lost 5; bases outside the gene matches: 4. The CDR3 loop reads CASSIEGLAGVDTQYF. DNA of the CDR3: TGTGCCAGTAGTATCGAGGGACTAGCGGGGGTAGATACGCAGTATTTT.